The 16 T cell receptor beta chains presented below share a single source sample, sequenced in a study of cytomegalovirus exposure and HLA in healthy donors (dated by TCRdb to 2015 to 2018). Library preparation used the immunoSEQ multiplex PCR assay. For the multiplex PCR, a mixture combining 60 forward primers for TCR Vbeta segments and 13 reverse primers for TCR Jbeta segments was used. TCRdb mirrors the immuneACCESS table, restricted to in-frame sequences. Some clones are absent from its copies; in checked studies, under half trace to an unresolved V gene, and the reason for the others is unknown. The sample profile shows around 130,000 clones; about three quarters of them were found once. The top ten hold around 6.6% of the sample. Specimen: PBMCs. These receptors originate from a man aged 35-49 years in good health and CMV-seropositive.

The V call is TRBV18, the J call TRBJ1-1, with a possible D match to TRBD1 (5 bases). Germline CDR1 reads KGHSH; CDR2 reads LQKENI. This CDR3 region has 15 residues. Trimming took 3 bases from V and 1 from J, leaving 12 bases between them. DNA for the CDR3: TGTGCCAGCTCACCCACAGGTGGATCGAACACTGAAGCTTTCTTT. Its protein is CASSPTGGSNTEAFF.

The chain is built from TRBV6-4 and TRBJ2-7, with 13 bases matching TRBD2. With V trimmed by 3 bases and J by 5 bases, 4 bases remained unmatched. Germline lookup yields CDR1 MRHNA and CDR2 SNTAGT. The CDR3 sequence is 15 residues long. This CDR3 is CASSEPGLAGNEQYF. The CDR3 nucleotides read TGTGCCAGCAGTGAGCCGGGACTAGCGGGGAACGAGCAGTACTTC.

The chain recombines TRBV2 with TRBJ2-6, with 9 bases aligning to TRBD1. V lost 5 bases to trimming and J lost 1 base; unmatched junction nucleotides: 6. The CDR3 spans 17 residues. Germline V gives CDR1 SNHLY, CDR2 FYNNEI. The CDR3 region is CASSRQGGLSGANVLTF. As DNA, the CDR3 is TGTGCCAGCAGTCGACAGGGGGGTCTATCTGGGGCCAACGTCCTGACTTTC.

The chain couples TRBV9 to TRBJ2-1, with D tentatively TRBD2 (6 bases). V shed 4 bases and J shed 3 bases, with 11 bases lying between them. The CDR3 runs to 14 residues. CDR1 is SGDLS and CDR2 is YYNGEE in the germline V gene. CDR3 protein: CASSPRGNYNEQFF. In nucleotides, the CDR3 is TGTGCCAGCAGCCCTCGGGGGAACTACAATGAGCAGTTCTTC.

The chain recombines TRBV2 with TRBJ2-7, with unresolved D. The CDR3 extends over 14 amino acids. The germline V and J ends were trimmed by 4 bases and 3 bases, with 13 bases remaining between them. Germline values: CDR1 SNHLY, CDR2 FYNNEI. Here the CDR3 reads CASSGGSYFYEQYF. The CDR3 DNA is TGTGCCAGCAGTGGAGGCAGTTACTTCTACGAGCAGTACTTC. Drawing the rest from reference TRBV2 and TRBJ2-7, the complete variable domain is EPEVTQTPSHQVTQMGQEVILRCVPISNHLYFYWYRQILGQKVEFLVSFYNNEISEKSEIFDDQFSVERPDGSNFTLKIRSTKLEDSAMYFCASSGGSYFYEQYFGPGTRLTVT.

This clone was observed a handful of times. V usage is TRBV15 and J usage is TRBJ1-5; weak D call: TRBD1 (5 bases). This CDR3 has 15 residues. Germline V lookup: CDR1 LNHNV, CDR2 YYDKDF (reference sequence). Trimming took 5 bases from V and 6 from J, leaving 17 bases between them. CDR3 sequence (DNA): TGTGCCACCAGCGCTCGGACGTGGGGCAGTCAGCCCCAGCATTTT. This encodes CATSARTWGSQPQHF.

This chain uses TRBV5-8 with TRBJ1-2; TRBD1 matches at 7 bases. Germline V CDR1 and CDR2: SGHTS, YDEGEE. The CDR3 totals 15 residues. With 0 bases clipped from V and 2 bases from J, the junction kept 4 bases outside the gene matches. The DNA for the CDR3 is TGTGCCAGCAGCTTGGCGGACAGGATAAACTATGGCTACACCTTC. Its translation is CASSLADRINYGYTF.

The chain uses TRBV2 and TRBJ2-5; 16 bases align to TRBD2. V shed 7 bases, J shed 5 bases, and the junction held 4 bases outside the gene matches. The CDR3 sequence is 15 residues long. The germline V gene has CDR1 SNHLY and CDR2 FYNNEI. The CDR3 region has the DNA TGTGCCAGCAAGGGACTAGCGGGGGGGAGGGAGACCCAGTACTTC. Translated: CASKGLAGGRETQYF. Looking up the rest from reference TRBV2 and TRBJ2-5 gives the full variable domain: EPEVTQTPSHQVTQMGQEVILRCVPISNHLYFYWYRQILGQKVEFLVSFYNNEISEKSEIFDDQFSVERPDGSNFTLKIRSTKLEDSAMYFCASKGLAGGRETQYFGPGTRLLVL.

The chain recombines TRBV30 with TRBJ1-2; 9 nucleotides match TRBD1. The CDR3 is 13 residues long. CDR1 GTSNPN and CDR2 SVGIG come from the germline V gene (reference sequence). After removal of 2 bases from V and 8 bases from J, the junction contained 6 bases not matched to a gene. The CDR3 region is CAWSLQGATGYTF. CDR3 coding DNA: TGTGCCTGGAGTTTACAGGGGGCTACGGGCTACACCTTC.

The chain uses TRBV6-4 and TRBJ2-1, with 14 bases lining up with TRBD2. V was clipped by 6 bases and J by 9 bases; unmatched bases: 10. The CDR3 runs 16 residues. Germline-derived CDR1 and CDR2 are MRHNA and SNTAGT. DNA for the CDR3: TGTGCCAGCAGCCCTCAACCCGGGACTAGCGGGGGTGAGCAGTTCTTC. As protein: CASSPQPGTSGGEQFF.

The CDR3 DNA is TGTGCCAGTAGTACGGGAAGCGGGAGTGGTGAGCAGTACTTC. This encodes CASSTGSGSGEQYF. The rearrangement joins TRBV19 to TRBJ2-7, with 8 bases matching TRBD2. With V trimmed by 4 bases and J by 7 bases, 9 bases remained unmatched. The germline V gene has CDR1 LNHDA and CDR2 SQIVND (reference sequence). CDR3 length: 14 residues.

Only a few counts were recorded for this clone. The chain employs TRBV7-8 and TRBJ1-2; D might be TRBD1 (5 bases). V was cut by 5 bases and J by 2 bases, with 9 bases left in between. This CDR3 contains 13 residues. Germline lookup yields CDR1 SGHVS and CDR2 FQNEAQ. In nucleotides, the CDR3 is TGTGCCAGCAGCATAGACAGAAACTATGGCTACACCTTC. Encoded protein: CASSIDRNYGYTF.

CDR3 residues: CASSFLQGAQTDTQYF. DNA of the CDR3: TGTGCCAGCAGCTTTCTACAGGGGGCGCAGACAGATACGCAGTATTTT. This chain links TRBV7-6 with TRBJ2-3; TRBD1 aligns across 9 bases. J gave up 3 bases and V 3 bases, and 7 bases lay outside the gene matches. The CDR3 is made up of 16 amino acids. Germline CDR1 and CDR2: SGHVS and FNYEAQ.

DNA for the CDR3: TGTGCCAGTAGTATACGTAAGTACTTC. Translation gives CASSIRKYF. The chain is built from TRBV19 and TRBJ2-7; the D is unclear. The germline gives CDR1 LNHDA, CDR2 SQIVND (reference sequence). The CDR3 contains 9 residues. Trimming removed 2 bases from V and 11 bases from J, with 4 bases in between.

This clone was seen only once. The rearrangement uses TRBV28 and TRBJ1-5; the D gene is possibly TRBD1 (5 bases). The CDR3 is 12 amino acids. Germline V gene data show CDR1 as MDHEN and CDR2 as SYDVKM. Trimming cost V 4 bases and J 5 bases, with 6 bases left between them. Here the CDR3 reads CASSWGDQPQHF. The CDR3 region has the DNA TGTGCCAGCAGTTGGGGCGATCAGCCCCAGCATTTT.

This CDR3 reads CASSYRETYEQYF. CDR3 DNA sequence: TGTGCCAGCAGTTACCGTGAGACCTACGAGCAGTACTTC. The chain has TRBV6-5 and TRBJ2-7; D gene uncertain. The CDR3 has 13 amino acids. Germline lookup yields CDR1 MNHEY and CDR2 SVGAGI. V lost 2 bases to trimming and J lost 2 bases, with 7 bases between them.